This entry lists 29 T cell receptor beta chains sequenced from one sample in a study of Graves' ophthalmopathy and Graves' hyperthyroidism. Investigators amplified TCR beta CDR3 regions from RNA transcripts. The authors performed first-round RT-PCR with HTBI primers and then a second-round multiplex PCR. TCRdb ran MiXCR on the multiplex PCR reads and lists one entry per CDR3 protein. The profile shows roughly 400,000 distinct CDR3 sequences, about 18% of them singletons. The specimen sequenced was peripheral blood. These receptors all stem from a woman aged 18-29 years with Graves' ophthalmopathy.

This clonotype was seen at least ten times. V gene TRBV20-1 combines with J gene TRBJ2-3; 7 bases map to TRBD2. Germline V CDR1 and CDR2: DFQATT, SNEGSKA (reference sequence). V shed 3 bases and J 1 base; nucleotides not matched to a gene: 10. CDR3 length: 16 residues. CDR3 protein: CSARVNKRGRTDTQYF. DNA of the CDR3: TGCAGTGCTAGGGTAAACAAGCGGGGCCGCACAGATACGCAGTATTTT.

This clonotype was counted only a few times. This rearrangement joins TRBV3-1 to TRBJ1-3; 7 nucleotides align to TRBD1. This CDR3 has 17 amino acids. Germline trimming cut 2 bases from V and 0 bases from J; bases unmatched to any gene: 7. The germline gives CDR1 LGHDT, CDR2 YNNKEL (reference sequence). The CDR3 loop is CASSQRDSSYSGNTIYF. The DNA for the CDR3 is TGTGCCAGCAGCCAACGGGACAGCTCCTACTCTGGAAACACCATATATTTT.

This clonotype was found many times. The chain has TRBV19 and TRBJ2-7; 9 nucleotides match TRBD2. There are 14 residues in the CDR3. Germline values: CDR1 LNHDA, CDR2 SQIVND (reference sequence). The V segment lost 3 bases and the J segment 3 bases; nucleotides outside the gene matches: 3. The CDR3 reads CASSMASGDYEQYF. In DNA form, the CDR3 reads TGTGCCAGTAGTATGGCTAGCGGGGACTACGAGCAGTACTTC.

There are many counts of this clonotype. The chain recombines TRBV12-3 or TRBV12-4 with TRBJ1-1; weak D call: TRBD1 (5 bases). With 3 bases removed from V and 5 bases from J, the gap between germline ends came to 13 bases. This CDR3 spans 14 amino acids. The CDR3: CASSFSGGLTEAFF. The CDR3 nucleotides are TGTGCCAGCAGTTTCTCTGGGGGGTTGACTGAAGCTTTCTTT.

This clonotype turned up a few times. The J gene is TRBJ1-2, the V gene TRBV12-3 or TRBV12-4; the D is unclear. This CDR3 comprises 12 residues. Trimming stripped 0 bases from V and 8 bases from J, with 7 bases between. CDR3 DNA sequence: TGTGCCAGCAGTTTAGCCTCGTTGGGCTACACCTTC. Translating gives CASSLASLGYTF.

This clonotype occurred many times. The CDR3 DNA is TGTGCCAGCAGCGTAGCAGCGGGGGGACGAGAGACCCAGTACTTC. Protein: CASSVAAGGRETQYF. The chain has TRBV9 and TRBJ2-5, with 9 bases matching TRBD2. The CDR3 has 15 residues. Germline CDR1 and CDR2: SGDLS and YYNGEE. V lost 0 bases, J lost 4 bases, and 4 bases stayed unmatched. Full variable domain (remainder filled in from reference TRBV9 and TRBJ2-5): DSGVTQTPKHLITATGQRVTLRCSPRSGDLSVYWYQQSLDQGLQFLIQYYNGEERAKGNILERFSAQQFPDLHSELNLSSLELGDSALYFCASSVAAGGRETQYFGPGTRLLVL.

CDR3 protein: CASSLPVDLSGRETQYF. The CDR3 nucleotides are TGTGCCAGCAGTCTCCCTGTCGACCTATCCGGAAGGGAGACCCAGTACTTC. This chain uses TRBV28 with TRBJ2-5; D gene ambiguous. V gave up 5 bases and J gave up 5 bases, with 24 bases separating them. CDR1 and CDR2 (germline): MDHEN, SYDVKM. The CDR3 consists of 17 residues.

This clonotype was observed many times. The chain has TRBV6-5 and TRBJ1-5; D gene uncertain. Germline V gene sequence: CDR1 MNHEY, CDR2 SVGAGI. The CDR3 consists of 11 residues. V shed 4 bases and J shed 11 bases, with 9 bases lying between them. The CDR3 DNA sequence: TGTGCCAGCAGTTCCAAGGGCTCCCAGCATTTT. This sequence encodes CASSSKGSQHF.

This clonotype has a count of ten or more. The chain recombines TRBV24-1 with TRBJ1-1; 7 nucleotides agree with TRBD1. V lost 4 bases to trimming and J lost 6 bases; unmatched junction nucleotides: 4. The CDR3 totals 13 residues. Germline V lookup: CDR1 KGHDR, CDR2 SFDVKD. CDR3 sequence (DNA): TGTGCCACCAGTGAAGGCAGGGGGTCTGAAGCTTTCTTT. Its translation is CATSEGRGSEAFF.

The rearrangement joins TRBV7-2 to TRBJ1-1, with D perhaps matching TRBD1 (5 bases). CDR3 length: 14 amino acids. Trimming pared 8 bases from V and 0 bases from J, leaving 13 bases between. CDR1 is SGHTA and CDR2 is FQGNSA in the germline V gene. CDR3 nucleotide sequence: TGTGCCAGCCTAGAGAGAGGGGTGAACACTGAAGCTTTCTTT. Protein sequence: CASLERGVNTEAFF.

Ten or more counts support this clonotype. The chain recombines TRBV2 with TRBJ2-2; no firm D call. The V gene's germline CDR1 is SNHLY and CDR2 FYNNEI. This CDR3 contains 14 residues. The V and J ends lost 8 bases and 0 bases respectively, with 10 bases between them. CDR3 in DNA: TGTGCCAGCGAGGCCAGACCGAACACCGGGGAGCTGTTTTTT. Its translation: CASEARPNTGELFF.

This clonotype was seen at least ten times. The V and J genes are TRBV7-2 and TRBJ1-2; perhaps TRBD1 as D (6 bases). The V end was cut by 10 bases, the J end by 5 bases, with 11 bases between. The CDR3 totals 11 residues. The germline gives CDR1 SGHTA, CDR2 FQGNSA. CDR3 DNA: TGTGCCACCTGGGGGCGATATGGCTACACCTTC. It encodes CATWGRYGYTF.

This chain uses TRBV18 with TRBJ1-1, with D unresolved. The CDR3 has 15 residues. Germline V gives CDR1 KGHSH, CDR2 LQKENI. V was clipped by 2 bases and J by 1 base, with 11 bases between them. CDR3 sequence: CASSPGARKNTEAFF. The CDR3, as DNA: TGTGCCAGCTCACCAGGCGCGAGGAAGAACACTGAAGCTTTCTTT.

The chain couples TRBV5-1 to TRBJ2-7, with TRBD1 matching 9 bases. This CDR3 spans 14 amino acids. Germline CDR1 and CDR2: SGHRS and YFSETQ. J was trimmed by 7 bases and V by 0 bases; bases with no gene match: 5. CDR3 DNA: TGCGCCAGCAGCTTGGGGGACAGGGAGCGGGAGCAGTACTTC. Translation: CASSLGDREREQYF. Using reference TRBV5-1 and TRBJ2-7 for the parts outside the CDR3, the full variable domain is KAGVTQTPRYLIKTRGQQVTLSCSPISGHRSVSWYQQTPGQGLQFLFEYFSETQRNKGNFPGRFSGRQFSNSRSEMNVSTLELGDSALYLCASSLGDREREQYFGPGTRLTVT.

The CDR3 nucleotides read TGTGCCAGCAGCCAAGTGGGGGGCGGAGTACAAGAGACCCAGTACTTC. This translates into CASSQVGGGVQETQYF. The chain joins TRBV4-2 to TRBJ2-5; D may be TRBD1 or TRBD2 (6 bases each). The V gene lost 1 base and the J gene lost 2 bases, with 14 bases spanning the gap. CDR3 length: 16 residues. CDR1 is LGHNA, CDR2 YNFKEQ, per germline.

This clonotype was observed many times. The chain links TRBV29-1 to TRBJ2-7; D might be TRBD1 (6 bases). There are 12 residues in the CDR3. Trimming pared 7 bases from V and 2 bases from J, leaving 12 bases between. CDR1 and CDR2 from the germline V gene are SQVTM and ANQGSEA. CDR3 in amino acids: CSAKDSAYEQYF. In DNA, the CDR3 is TGCAGCGCCAAGGACAGCGCCTACGAGCAGTACTTC.

This clonotype was detected ten times or more. This chain connects TRBV6-2 or TRBV6-3 to TRBJ1-5; no firm D call. This CDR3 spans 14 amino acids. CDR1 and CDR2 from the germline V gene are MNHEY and SVGEGT. The V and J ends lost 6 bases and 4 bases respectively, with 13 bases between them. CDR3 loop: CASSSSLVNQPQHF. CDR3 sequence (DNA): TGTGCCAGCAGCTCATCCCTAGTAAATCAGCCCCAGCATTTT.

This clonotype was detected ten times or more. The V and J genes are TRBV7-2 and TRBJ1-1; 7 positions agree with TRBD1. CDR3 size: 15 residues. The trim removed 5 bases at V and 1 base at J, leaving 7 bases unmatched. From germline, CDR1 is SGHTA and CDR2 FQGNSA. CDR3 protein: CASSHYRGSNTEAFF. In DNA, the CDR3 is TGTGCCAGCAGCCATTACAGGGGTTCGAACACTGAAGCTTTCTTT.

This clonotype was recorded many times. The CDR3 DNA reads TGTGCCAGCAGTTCGTTCGCTAGCGGCATCTACGAGCAGTACTTC. It codes for CASSSFASGIYEQYF. The V gene is TRBV28, the J gene TRBJ2-7; TRBD2 agrees at 7 bases. The CDR3 totals 15 residues. The ends lost 4 bases at V and 3 bases at J; junction bases unmatched: 9. Germline lookup yields CDR1 MDHEN and CDR2 SYDVKM.

This clonotype was picked up many times. The chain uses TRBV12-3 or TRBV12-4 and TRBJ1-5, with 8 bases identical to TRBD1. V shed 10 bases, J shed 2 bases, and the junction held 7 bases outside the gene matches. The length of the CDR3 is 14 residues. The CDR3 region has the DNA TGTGCCACCACGGACAGGGAGGGCAATCAGCCCCAGCATTTT. Its protein is CATTDREGNQPQHF.

CDR3 DNA: TGCAGTGCACCTAGGGGGCGCGGGTTCCACGAGCAGTACTTC. This translates into CSAPRGRGFHEQYF. The chain links TRBV20-1 to TRBJ2-7, with 7 bases matching TRBD1. Trimming removed 6 bases from V and 5 bases from J; junction bases left unmatched: 13. The CDR3 contains 14 residues. The germline V gene has CDR1 DFQATT and CDR2 SNEGSKA (reference sequence).

Ten or more counts support this clonotype. CDR3 DNA: TGTGCCAGCAGTGTCAGGGGGCCGGACGGGGAGCTGTTTTTT. Protein: CASSVRGPDGELFF. The chain recombines TRBV12-3 or TRBV12-4 with TRBJ2-2, with 8 nucleotides matching TRBD1. V shed 5 bases and J 7 bases; nucleotides not matched to a gene: 6. The CDR3 totals 14 residues.

Ten or more counts support this clonotype. This chain joins TRBV7-3 and TRBJ2-7; weak D call: TRBD1 (5 bases). The germline V gene has CDR1 SGHTA and CDR2 FQGTGA. The CDR3 is 16 residues long. Trimming cost V 0 bases and J 2 bases, with 14 bases left between them. As DNA, the CDR3 is TGTGCCAGCAGCTTAACGTTCGACAGACCAGCCTACGAGCAGTACTTC. Its translation: CASSLTFDRPAYEQYF.

V and J are TRBV4-1 and TRBJ2-7; 7 nucleotides align to TRBD1. Trimming removed 4 bases from V and 1 base from J; junction bases left unmatched: 10. Looked up from germline, CDR1 is MGHRA and CDR2 is YSYEKL. This CDR3 has 16 residues. The CDR3 DNA reads TGCGCCAGCAGCCGCCGCCGGGACAGCGCTTCCTACGAGCAGTACTTC. Its protein is CASSRRRDSASYEQYF.

The chain combines TRBV2 with TRBJ2-2; D perhaps matches TRBD1 (6 bases). Trimming left V 6 bases short and J 7 bases short, with 18 bases between. The germline CDR1 and CDR2 sequences are SNHLY and FYNNEI. The CDR3 is 15 residues long. The CDR3 is CASRDTGSYDGELFF. The CDR3 DNA reads TGTGCCAGCAGGGATACAGGGAGCTATGACGGGGAGCTGTTTTTT.

This clonotype turned up a few times. The rearrangement links TRBV28 to TRBJ1-2; a possible D gene is TRBD1 (5 bases). Germline CDR1 is MDHEN and CDR2 is SYDVKM. This CDR3 spans 13 amino acids. V was clipped by 4 bases and J by 8 bases, with 14 bases between them. Here the CDR3 reads CASSSQALGGYTF. For the CDR3, the DNA is TGTGCCAGCAGTTCACAGGCATTGGGGGGCTACACCTTC.

This clonotype occurred many times. V and J are TRBV20-1 and TRBJ2-7; 10 bases map to TRBD2. CDR1 and CDR2 from the germline V gene are DFQATT and SNEGSKA (reference sequence). The V segment lost 4 bases and the J segment 2 bases; nucleotides outside the gene matches: 11. The CDR3 covers 16 residues. The CDR3 DNA follows: TGCAGTGCTAACCGGGTGTATAGCGGGAGGACCTACGAGCAGTACTTC. Protein: CSANRVYSGRTYEQYF.

The rearrangement uses TRBV12-3 or TRBV12-4 and TRBJ2-7; TRBD2 matches at 9 bases. Trimming removed 6 bases from V and 7 bases from J; junction bases left unmatched: 10. The CDR3 loop spans 14 amino acids. The CDR3 loop is CASSSGTSLLEQYF. In DNA form, the CDR3 reads TGTGCCAGCAGCTCCGGGACTAGCCTTTTGGAGCAGTACTTC.

In this sample, this clonotype turned up many times. The chain employs TRBV7-2 and TRBJ1-5; no clear D. With 4 bases removed from V and 0 bases from J, the gap between germline ends came to 10 bases. The CDR3 covers 15 residues. Looked up from germline, CDR1 is SGHTA and CDR2 is FQGNSA. The CDR3 bases are TGTGCCAGCAGCTCCGACATCAATAGCAATCAGCCCCAGCATTTT. This sequence encodes CASSSDINSNQPQHF.